The 24 T cell receptor beta chains below all came from one sample that was sequenced in a study of T cells in tumors after PD-1 blockade. Assay: immunoSEQ multiplex PCR; the TCRdb copy retains only in-frame clones and omits some. The table includes 60,000 to 70,000 clones, 74% detected once. Sequences were derived from PBMCs, sampled after anti-PD-1 treatment. Receptor source: a human donor with basal cell carcinoma.

This clone has a handful of counts. The chain is built from TRBV5-1 and TRBJ1-1; no firm D call. V was shortened by 0 bases and J by 1 base, with 7 bases between the two germline ends. Per germline, CDR1 SGHRS and CDR2 YFSETQ. The CDR3 is 14 amino acids. Here the CDR3 DNA reads TGCGCCAGCAGCTTGGGTGCGGGGAACACTGAAGCTTTCTTT. This codes for CASSLGAGNTEAFF.

Worth noting for this clone: Other DNA sequences from this sample encode an identical CDR3 as well. The CDR3 region has the DNA TGTGCCAGTAGTATTGGGCAGGGCGCAGAGACCCAGTACTTC. Its translation: CASSIGQGAETQYF. This chain links TRBV19 with TRBJ2-5; weak D call: TRBD1 (5 bases). The germline V gene encodes CDR1 LNHDA and CDR2 SQIVND (reference sequence). The CDR3 is made up of 14 amino acids. V was shortened by 3 bases and J by 4 bases, with 12 bases between the two germline ends.

The chain links TRBV30 to TRBJ1-2; TRBD1 matches at 9 bases. After removal of 3 bases from V and 5 bases from J, the junction contained 7 bases not matched to a gene. CDR3 length: 14 residues. Germline V CDR1 and CDR2: GTSNPN, SVGIG (reference sequence). CDR3 sequence reads: CAWRTPGQGYGYTF. The CDR3 DNA sequence: TGTGCCTGGAGAACACCGGGACAGGGATATGGCTACACCTTC. Supplemented by reference TRBV30 and TRBJ1-2, the full variable domain reads SQTIHQWPATLVQPVGSPLSLECTVEGTSNPNLYWYRQAAGRGLQLLFYSVGIGQISSEVPQNLSASRPQDRQFILSSKKLLLSDSGFYLCAWRTPGQGYGYTFGSGTRLTVV.

The V gene is TRBV4-1, the J gene TRBJ1-2; 7 bases are a match to TRBD1. Germline lookup yields CDR1 MGHRA and CDR2 YSYEKL. This CDR3 has 14 amino acids. V was pared by 2 bases and J by 4 bases, with 4 bases of the junction left unmatched. CDR3 sequence reads: CASSQSTGSYGYTF. For the CDR3, the DNA is TGCGCCAGCAGCCAATCGACAGGGAGCTATGGCTACACCTTC.

The V and J genes are TRBV30 and TRBJ1-3; tentatively, D is TRBD1 (6 bases). The CDR3 contains 14 residues. Germline CDR1 reads GTSNPN; CDR2 reads SVGIG (reference sequence). V lost 5 bases, J lost 4 bases, and 15 bases lay in between. CDR3 amino acids: CAWGIGGTGNTIYF. DNA of the CDR3: TGTGCCTGGGGCATAGGGGGTACCGGAAACACCATATATTTT.

The sample holds a few counts of this clone. The rearrangement uses TRBV24-1 and TRBJ1-2, with a possible D match to TRBD1 (6 bases). Between the trimmed V and J ends, which lost 2 bases and 8 bases, there was a span of 11 bases. CDR1 is KGHDR and CDR2 is SFDVKD in the germline V gene. The CDR3 has 13 residues. CDR3 DNA sequence: TGTGCCACCAGTGATTCGACAGGCCGGGGCTACACCTTC. Protein: CATSDSTGRGYTF.

The chain links TRBV7-9 to TRBJ1-2; 12 bases agree with TRBD1. The germline V gene encodes CDR1 SEHNR and CDR2 FQNEAQ (reference sequence). The V and J ends lost 4 bases and 2 bases, in that order; junction bases with no gene match: 8. The CDR3 has 17 amino acids. This CDR3 reads CASSSSGTGGRNYGYTF. CDR3 nucleotide sequence: TGTGCCAGCAGCTCCTCCGGGACAGGGGGCAGGAACTATGGCTACACCTTC.

V and J are TRBV28 and TRBJ2-7; 12 nucleotides agree with TRBD2. V dropped 3 bases and J dropped 3; count of bases not matched to a gene: 3. The germline V gene encodes CDR1 MDHEN and CDR2 SYDVKM. This CDR3 has 15 amino acids. The CDR3 DNA reads TGTGCCAGCAGTTTGGGACTAGCGGGCCTCTACGAGCAGTACTTC. Its translation is CASSLGLAGLYEQYF.

V usage is TRBV2 and J usage is TRBJ1-5; D unclear. The CDR3 totals 12 residues. The germline V gene encodes CDR1 SNHLY and CDR2 FYNNEI. Deletions cut 4 bases from V and 9 bases from J, with 10 bases between. CDR3 sequence: CASSGNIWPQHF. CDR3 sequence (DNA): TGTGCCAGCAGTGGGAACATCTGGCCCCAGCATTTT.

This clone was detected only a few times. The chain carries TRBV6-6 and TRBJ1-1, with D unclear. This CDR3 has 12 residues. From germline, CDR1 is MNHNY and CDR2 SVGAGI (reference sequence). Trimming left V 7 bases short and J 11 bases short, with 17 bases between. The CDR3 DNA is TGTGCCAGCAACCCAGGTGGGTTTGACGCTTTCTTT. It is translated as CASNPGGFDAFF.

The V call is TRBV19, the J call TRBJ1-3; 8 nucleotides agree with TRBD1. CDR3 size: 15 residues. V lost 5 bases to trimming and J lost 1 base; unmatched junction nucleotides: 4. CDR1 is LNHDA and CDR2 is SQIVND in the germline V gene (reference sequence). CDR3 in DNA: TGTGCCAGTAGTGCCGGGACAGGATCTGGAAACACCATATATTTT. As protein: CASSAGTGSGNTIYF.

This chain links TRBV6-5 with TRBJ1-2; the D is unclear. CDR3 length: 14 residues. Germline CDR1 MNHEY, CDR2 SVGAGI. V lost 2 bases to trimming and J lost 0 bases, with 7 bases between them. The CDR3 here is CASSYGRANYGYTF. CDR3 DNA sequence: TGTGCCAGCAGTTACGGTCGAGCTAACTATGGCTACACCTTC.

In DNA, the CDR3 is TGTGCCAGCACCCCGGGACAGGGGATTTACGAGCAGTACTTC. Translation: CASTPGQGIYEQYF. The J gene is TRBJ2-7, the V gene TRBV9; 10 bases are shared with TRBD1. Germline V gene data show CDR1 as SGDLS and CDR2 as YYNGEE. The CDR3 is 14 amino acids. The V gene end was trimmed by 6 bases and the J gene end by 4 bases; junction bases not matched to a gene: 7.

V gene TRBV7-8 combines with J gene TRBJ2-1; possibly TRBD1 for D (6 bases). V shed 1 base and J shed 0 bases, with 10 bases lying between them. The CDR3 consists of 16 residues. CDR1 and CDR2 (germline): SGHVS, FQNEAQ. The CDR3 coding sequence is TGTGCCAGCAGCTTAGGTAGGGGGATCTCCTACAATGAGCAGTTCTTC. Translated: CASSLGRGISYNEQFF.

This clone showed up just a few times. The gene calls are TRBV29-1 and TRBJ2-1; no definite D call. This CDR3 comprises 11 residues. Germline loops: CDR1 SQVTM, CDR2 ANQGSEA. V was pared by 6 bases and J by 8 bases, with 11 bases between. The CDR3 DNA is TGCAGCGTATCATTGGTCCATGAGCAGTTCTTC. Protein sequence: CSVSLVHEQFF.

The V and J genes are TRBV19 and TRBJ2-7; D perhaps matches TRBD1 (5 bases). Trimming pared 2 bases from V and 4 bases from J, leaving 15 bases between. This CDR3 contains 15 residues. Germline loops: CDR1 LNHDA, CDR2 SQIVND (reference sequence). The CDR3 loop reads CASSISAGPGYEQYF. CDR3 bases: TGTGCCAGTAGTATATCGGCAGGCCCAGGGTACGAGCAGTACTTC.

The chain combines TRBV6-6 with TRBJ1-2; D might be TRBD1 (5 bases). The germline V and J ends were trimmed by 7 bases and 6 bases, with 15 bases remaining between them. Germline CDR1 is MNHNY and CDR2 is SVGAGI (reference sequence). CDR3 size: 13 residues. The CDR3 coding sequence is TGTGCCAGCAAGATGGGACTCAGGGATGGCTACACCTTC. This codes for CASKMGLRDGYTF.

This clone was counted between two and nine times. V and J are TRBV6-2 or TRBV6-3 and TRBJ2-5; D could derive from TRBD1 or TRBD2 (6 bases each). From germline, CDR1 is MNHEY and CDR2 SVGEGT. CDR3 length: 15 amino acids. The germline V and J ends were trimmed by 2 bases and 8 bases, with 18 bases remaining between them. DNA for the CDR3: TGTGCCAGCAGTTACGGCTCGGGGGCCTTGGGTACCCAGTACTTC. Residues: CASSYGSGALGTQYF.

The chain combines TRBV19 with TRBJ2-4, with 10 bases identical to TRBD2. V dropped 6 bases and J dropped 2; count of bases not matched to a gene: 13. The germline gives CDR1 LNHDA, CDR2 SQIVND (reference sequence). The CDR3 has 18 residues. The chain's CDR3 is CASSRAGGPSDSKNIQYF. CDR3 sequence (DNA): TGTGCCAGTAGCCGAGCGGGGGGGCCGAGTGATTCCAAAAACATTCAGTACTTC.

The chain has TRBV3-1 (or the pseudogene TRBV3-2) and TRBJ2-3; either TRBD1 or TRBD2 may supply D (5 bases each). CDR3 length: 17 residues. Looked up from germline, CDR1 is LGHDT and CDR2 is YNNKEL (reference sequence). V lost 8 bases and J lost 3, with 24 bases in between. The CDR3 here is CASRPRSGAGLTDTQYF. CDR3 nucleotides: TGTGCCAGCCGCCCCCGGAGTGGGGCGGGCTTAACAGATACGCAGTATTTT.

This chain joins TRBV7-2 and TRBJ2-3, with 9 bases that match TRBD1. J gave up 3 bases and V 5 bases, and 9 bases lay outside the gene matches. Germline V lookup: CDR1 SGHTA, CDR2 FQGNSA. This CDR3 is 16 amino acids long. The CDR3 protein is CASSVQQGAGTDTQYF. As DNA, the CDR3 is TGTGCCAGCAGCGTACAACAGGGGGCAGGAACAGATACGCAGTATTTT.

This clone was counted a single time. J is TRBJ2-7 and V is TRBV7-2; no reliable D call. The CDR3 consists of 14 residues. CDR1 is SGHTA, CDR2 FQGNSA, per germline. V shed 4 bases and J shed 0 bases, with 10 bases lying between them. The CDR3 bases are TGTGCCAGCAGCTCTAGTGGGTTCTCCTACGAGCAGTACTTC. This codes for CASSSSGFSYEQYF.

The genes are TRBV27 and TRBJ2-7; D perhaps matches TRBD2 (6 bases). V lost 6 bases, J lost 4 bases, and 22 bases lay in between. The germline V gene has CDR1 MNHEY and CDR2 SMNVEV (reference sequence). The CDR3 spans 16 residues. The CDR3 DNA reads as TGTGCCAGCAGCTCGCTCGGTGGGGGGATTGGGTACGAGCAGTACTTC. It codes for CASSSLGGGIGYEQYF.

J is TRBJ2-1 and V is TRBV6-5, with 7 positions matching TRBD1. The V and J ends lost 5 bases and 6 bases, in that order; junction bases with no gene match: 10. The germline V gene encodes CDR1 MNHEY and CDR2 SVGAGI. This CDR3 contains 15 residues. The CDR3 bases are TGTGCCAGCAGTACCTCAGACAGGGCTAGCAATGAGCAGTTCTTC. Its protein product is CASSTSDRASNEQFF.